This record looks at one T cell receptor (beta chain) sequence and its context. The antigen is not known. Profiled with immunoSEQ multiplex PCR; TCRdb holds only in-frame clones, not every one. The table includes fewer than 30,000 clones, about 60% detected once. The sample originates from a study of early stage breast cancer tumors. Trimming left V 1 base short and J 2 bases short, with 6 bases between. The CDR3 runs to 13 residues. Germline V gives CDR1 SNHLY, CDR2 FYNNEI. Findings of the study overall: Most shared enriched TCRB sequences were commonly generated ones. Tumors had approximately 2.5-fold higher T cell density and higher clonality than adjacent normal breast tissue.

This receptor was obtained from a person in their fifties with breast cancer. The sample was breast tumor tissue. The rearrangement uses TRBV2 and TRBJ2-7; D remains ambiguous. CDR3 DNA: TGTGCCAGCAGTGAAGAGAAAACCTACGAGCAGTACTTC. It is translated as CASSEEKTYEQYF.